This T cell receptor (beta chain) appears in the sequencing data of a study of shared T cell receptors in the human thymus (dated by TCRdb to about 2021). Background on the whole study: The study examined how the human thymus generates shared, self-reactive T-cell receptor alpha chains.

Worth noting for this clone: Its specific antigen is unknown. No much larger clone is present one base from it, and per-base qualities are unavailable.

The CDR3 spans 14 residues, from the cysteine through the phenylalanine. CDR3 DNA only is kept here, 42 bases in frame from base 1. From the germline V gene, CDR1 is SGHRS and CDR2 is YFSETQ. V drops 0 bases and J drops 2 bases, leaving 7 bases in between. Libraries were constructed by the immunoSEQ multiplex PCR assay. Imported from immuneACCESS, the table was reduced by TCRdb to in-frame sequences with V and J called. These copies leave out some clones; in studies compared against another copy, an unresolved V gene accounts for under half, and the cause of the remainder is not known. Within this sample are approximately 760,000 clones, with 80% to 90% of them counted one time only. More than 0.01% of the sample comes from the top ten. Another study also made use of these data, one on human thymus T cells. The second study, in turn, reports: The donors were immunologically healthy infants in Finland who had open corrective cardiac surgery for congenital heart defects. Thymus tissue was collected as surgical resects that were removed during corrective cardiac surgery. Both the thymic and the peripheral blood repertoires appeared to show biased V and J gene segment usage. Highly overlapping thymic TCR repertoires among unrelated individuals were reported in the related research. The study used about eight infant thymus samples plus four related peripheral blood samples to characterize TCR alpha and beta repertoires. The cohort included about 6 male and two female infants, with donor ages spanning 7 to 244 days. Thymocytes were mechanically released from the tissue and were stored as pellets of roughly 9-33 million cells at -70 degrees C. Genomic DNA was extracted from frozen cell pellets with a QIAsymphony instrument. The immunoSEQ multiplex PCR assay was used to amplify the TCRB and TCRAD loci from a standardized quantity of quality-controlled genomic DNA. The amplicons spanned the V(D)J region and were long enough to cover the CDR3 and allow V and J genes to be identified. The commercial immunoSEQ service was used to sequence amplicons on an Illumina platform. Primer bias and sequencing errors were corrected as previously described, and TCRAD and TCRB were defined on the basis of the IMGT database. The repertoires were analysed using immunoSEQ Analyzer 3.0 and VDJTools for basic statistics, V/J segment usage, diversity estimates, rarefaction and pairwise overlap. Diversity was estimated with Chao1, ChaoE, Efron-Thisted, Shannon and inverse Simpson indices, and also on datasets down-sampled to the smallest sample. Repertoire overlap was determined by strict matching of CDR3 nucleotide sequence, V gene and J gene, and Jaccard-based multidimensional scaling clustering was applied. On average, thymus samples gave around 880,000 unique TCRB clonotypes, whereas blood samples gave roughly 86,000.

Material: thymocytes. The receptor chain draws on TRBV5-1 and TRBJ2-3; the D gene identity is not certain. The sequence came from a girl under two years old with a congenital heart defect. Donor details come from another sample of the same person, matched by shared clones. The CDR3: CASSLVLYTDTQYF. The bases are TGCGCCAGCAGCTTGGTCCTCTACACAGATACGCAGTATTTT.